These 5 T cell receptor beta chains originate from one sample sequenced in a study of blood T cell repertoires in COVID-19. Produced via immunoSEQ multiplex PCR; TCRdb's table is partial and in-frame only. Of about 270,000 clones listed, 75% to 90% are singletons. Input material: peripheral blood. These receptor sequences come from a woman aged 65 to 85 with acute or convalescent COVID-19.

The J gene is TRBJ1-3, the V gene TRBV2; D possibly corresponds to TRBD1 (5 bases). CDR1 and CDR2 (germline): SNHLY, FYNNEI. With 6 bases removed from V and 4 bases from J, the gap between germline ends came to 10 bases. This CDR3 has 13 amino acids. This CDR3 is CASRGPFGNTIYF. The CDR3 DNA reads TGTGCCAGCAGGGGGCCCTTCGGAAACACCATATATTTT. Full variable domain (rest looked up from reference TRBV2 and TRBJ1-3): EPEVTQTPSHQVTQMGQEVILRCVPISNHLYFYWYRQILGQKVEFLVSFYNNEISEKSEIFDDQFSVERPDGSNFTLKIRSTKLEDSAMYFCASRGPFGNTIYFGEGSWLTVV.

This clone has a single count. The rearrangement links TRBV27 to TRBJ1-1; possibly TRBD1 for D (5 bases). This CDR3 has 14 amino acids. Trimming pared 6 bases from V and 1 base from J, leaving 12 bases between. Per germline, CDR1 MNHEY and CDR2 SMNVEV (reference sequence). CDR3 loop: CASRSGRENTEAFF. CDR3 DNA: TGTGCCAGCAGATCGGGCAGGGAGAACACTGAAGCTTTCTTT.

This rearrangement joins TRBV7-9 to TRBJ2-7; a possible D gene is TRBD1 (5 bases). CDR3 length: 13 residues. The germline V gene encodes CDR1 SEHNR and CDR2 FQNEAQ (reference sequence). The V gene lost 5 bases and the J gene lost 1 base, with 9 bases spanning the gap. Written as DNA, the CDR3 is TGTGCCAGCAGCCTGCGACAGTCCTACGAGCAGTACTTC. Its translation is CASSLRQSYEQYF.

This rearrangement joins TRBV30 to TRBJ1-4, with D perhaps TRBD1 (6 bases). Germline V gene sequence: CDR1 GTSNPN, CDR2 SVGIG (reference sequence). Trimming cost V 0 bases and J 7 bases, with 12 bases left between them. The CDR3 runs 14 residues. The CDR3 spells CAWSVLGGREKLFF. The CDR3 region has the DNA TGTGCCTGGAGTGTACTTGGGGGCCGTGAAAAACTGTTTTTT.

The chain carries TRBV27 and TRBJ1-6; 7 bases align to TRBD1. Germline V gene data show CDR1 as MNHEY and CDR2 as SMNVEV (reference sequence). This CDR3 is 16 amino acids long. V gave up 1 base and J gave up 4 bases; unmatched junction bases: 4. In DNA, the CDR3 is TGTGCCAGCAGTTTATACGCGGGACAGTATAATTCACCCCTCCACTTT. This sequence encodes CASSLYAGQYNSPLHF.